A single TCR beta chain is shown here with its context. Its antigen is still unknown. Time point indicated: cycle 4 day 1 (C4D1), after around six weeks of nivolumab. Every patient relapsed after autologous stem cell transplantation, and brentuximab vedotin exposure varied. V dropped 4 bases and J dropped 0 bases, with 14 bases sitting between them. Germline lookup yields CDR1 SGHTA and CDR2 FQGTGA. This CDR3 has 16 amino acids. This sample was included in a study of PD-1 blockade in classical Hodgkin lymphoma. Study-wide results and limits: Causes of the repertoire differences remain undefined, possibly disease activity or prior therapy. It was among complete responders that baseline diversity resembled that of newly diagnosed patients.

TCRdb keeps only in-frame clones here, not all; method: immunoSEQ multiplex PCR. Of about 14,000 clones detected, roughly 80% appear once; the ten largest clones hold approximately 17%. The material sequenced was peripheral blood mononuclear cells (PBMCs), taken before the fourth cycle of nivolumab. The sequence was collected from a human donor with classical Hodgkin lymphoma. V is TRBV7-3 and J is TRBJ2-3; D may match TRBD1 or TRBD2 (6 bases each). Here the CDR3 reads CASSYTPGASTDTQYF. CDR3 in DNA: TGTGCCAGCAGCTACACGCCGGGGGCCAGCACAGATACGCAGTATTTT.